Following are 21 T cell receptor beta chains from one sample sequenced in a study of blood T cell repertoires in COVID-19 (dated by TCRdb to 2018 to 2020). The library came from the immunoSEQ multiplex PCR assay. What TCRdb holds here is the immuneACCESS table cut down to in-frame rearrangements. Part of the clones is not present; checked against another copy, under half of the missing clones reflect an unresolved V gene, and the others are unexplained. Within this sample are 140,000 to 150,000 clones, with under 80% of them counted one time only. The ten largest clones capture less than 4.5% of the sample. The sequencing sample was made of peripheral blood. The source is a man in his sixties with acute or convalescent COVID-19.

CDR3 nucleotide sequence: TGTGCCACCGGAAGTACAGGGGGCACTGAAGCTTTCTTT. Translated: CATGSTGGTEAFF. V usage is TRBV24-1 and J usage is TRBJ1-1, with TRBD1 matching 8 bases. Germline V CDR1 and CDR2: KGHDR, SFDVKD. Unmatched junction bases numbered 6, after V lost 9 bases and J lost 4 bases. The CDR3 is made up of 13 amino acids.

The genes are TRBV12-5 and TRBJ2-1; a weak D match, TRBD2 (6 bases). V lost 0 bases and J 12 bases, leaving 21 bases between the germline ends. This CDR3 comprises 16 residues. In germline, CDR1 is LGHNT, CDR2 FRNRAP. The CDR3 spells CASGLVLVRSGGVQFF. CDR3 bases: TGTGCTAGTGGTTTGGTACTCGTAAGGAGCGGAGGGGTGCAGTTCTTC.

The chain combines TRBV11-2 with TRBJ2-7; D might be TRBD1 (6 bases). Germline V gene sequence: CDR1 SGHAT, CDR2 FQNNGV. The CDR3 is made up of 17 amino acids. V lost 2 bases, J lost 2 bases, and 19 bases lay in between. The DNA for the CDR3 is TGTGCCAGCAGCTTACTTTTAGGGGGACACGGGACCTACGAGCAGTACTTC. Translating it yields CASSLLLGGHGTYEQYF.

This clone was found many times. The rearrangement links TRBV7-9 to TRBJ1-5; 10 bases are a match to TRBD1. V lost 4 bases to trimming and J lost 4 bases; unmatched junction nucleotides: 4. Per germline, CDR1 SEHNR and CDR2 FQNEAQ (reference sequence). The CDR3 spans 15 residues. The CDR3 is CASSSMDRGNQPQHF. DNA of the CDR3: TGTGCCAGCAGCTCCATGGACAGGGGGAATCAGCCCCAGCATTTT.

This chain joins TRBV9 and TRBJ2-7; 8 nucleotides line up with TRBD2. In germline, CDR1 is SGDLS, CDR2 YYNGEE. This CDR3 is 15 amino acids long. Trimming took 0 bases from V and 1 from J; bases not matched to a gene: 3. In DNA, the CDR3 is TGTGCCAGCAGCGTAGCGGGAGGGACGTCCTACGAGCAGTACTTC. Its translation is CASSVAGGTSYEQYF.

This chain uses TRBV7-9 with TRBJ2-5; 10 bases agree with TRBD1. The CDR3 spans 15 residues. Losses at the gene ends were 1 base for V and 5 bases for J; bases not matched to a gene: 4. CDR1 and CDR2 (germline): SEHNR, FQNEAQ (reference sequence). CDR3 nucleotide sequence: TGTGCCAGCAGCTTAGATTGGGGACAGGGGGAGACCCAGTACTTC. The encoded protein is CASSLDWGQGETQYF.

The V gene is TRBV7-2, the J gene TRBJ1-5, with 9 bases fitting TRBD1. This CDR3 comprises 15 residues. Trimming cost V 5 bases and J 6 bases; bases outside gene matches: 8. Germline lookup yields CDR1 SGHTA and CDR2 FQGNSA. CDR3 bases: TGTGCCAGCAGCCTGGGACAGGGTAGGAGTCAGCCCCAGCATTTT. Protein sequence: CASSLGQGRSQPQHF.

The chain couples TRBV6-5 to TRBJ2-2; 8 bases align to TRBD1. CDR1 is MNHEY, CDR2 SVGAGI, per germline. This CDR3 is 15 amino acids long. With V trimmed by 6 bases and J by 4 bases, 7 bases remained unmatched. CDR3 in amino acids: CASRDGQGRTGELFF. In DNA, the CDR3 is TGTGCCAGCAGGGACGGACAGGGCCGCACCGGGGAGCTGTTTTTT.

The rearrangement uses TRBV27 and TRBJ1-2; 8 positions agree with TRBD1. The J segment lost 7 bases and the V segment lost 6 bases, leaving 10 bases of the junction unmatched. This CDR3 contains 14 residues. Germline CDR1 is MNHEY and CDR2 is SMNVEV (reference sequence). CDR3 residues: CASRPRTGSPGYTF. The CDR3 nucleotides are TGTGCCAGCAGACCGCGGACAGGGAGCCCTGGCTACACCTTC.

The chain links TRBV21-1 to TRBJ2-6; TRBD1 is taken as the D call from the table, unchecked against the DNA. TRBV21-1 is shown as a pseudogene. This CDR3 is 18 amino acids long. CDR3 coding DNA: TGTGCCAGCAGCGCCCGTCCCGGGACAGGGGTTGGGGCCAACGTCCTGACTTTC. Translation: CASSARPGTGVGANVLTF.

The chain has TRBV11-3 and TRBJ2-1; weak D call: TRBD1 (6 bases). CDR3 length equals 15 residues. V lost 0 bases and J lost 4, with 10 bases in between. The germline V gene encodes CDR1 SGHNT and CDR2 YENEEA. CDR3 amino acids: CASSLDQGRYNEQFF. The CDR3 region has the DNA TGTGCCAGCAGCTTAGACCAGGGGAGATACAATGAGCAGTTCTTC.

The chain combines TRBV19 with TRBJ2-1; 7 nucleotides match TRBD1. This CDR3 has 15 residues. The germline V gene has CDR1 LNHDA and CDR2 SQIVND (reference sequence). The trim removed 5 bases at V and 0 bases at J, leaving 4 bases unmatched. CDR3 region: CASSAGGSSYNEQFF. In nucleotides, the CDR3 is TGTGCCAGTAGTGCAGGGGGAAGCTCCTACAATGAGCAGTTCTTC.

This clone has only one observation. The V gene is TRBV28, the J gene TRBJ2-1, with 7 bases matching TRBD2. The CDR3 is made up of 15 amino acids. In germline, CDR1 is MDHEN, CDR2 SYDVKM. The trim removed 7 bases at V and 3 bases at J, leaving 9 bases unmatched. The CDR3 reads CASNPSSGLYNEQFF. The CDR3 region has the DNA TGTGCCAGCAACCCGTCTAGCGGTCTCTACAATGAGCAGTTCTTC.

The V and J genes are TRBV6-1 and TRBJ1-1; 8 bases map to TRBD1. Per the germline V gene, CDR1 is MNHNS and CDR2 is SASEGT. V trimming: 5 bases; J trimming: 7 bases; junction bases outside the gene matches: 6. This CDR3 comprises 13 residues. The CDR3 is CASSSRTGFEAFF. The CDR3 DNA is TGTGCCAGCAGTTCCCGGACAGGGTTTGAAGCTTTCTTT.

In DNA, the CDR3 is TGTGCCAGCACGCCTAGCCCCCTGTACAATGAGCAGTTCTTC. This codes for CASTPSPLYNEQFF. The J gene is TRBJ2-1, the V gene TRBV2; D might be TRBD2 (5 bases). V shed 7 bases and J shed 4 bases, with 14 bases lying between them. Germline lookup yields CDR1 SNHLY and CDR2 FYNNEI. CDR3 length: 14 amino acids.

V is TRBV27 and J is TRBJ2-4; D might be TRBD1 (6 bases). The CDR3 loop spans 16 amino acids. V gave up 0 bases and J gave up 3 bases, with 12 bases separating them. CDR1 is MNHEY and CDR2 is SMNVEV in the germline V gene (reference sequence). CDR3 coding DNA: TGTGCCAGCAGTTTATCTAGCTCAGGGGTCAAAAACATTCAGTACTTC. Its protein is CASSLSSSGVKNIQYF.

The gene calls are TRBV7-8 and TRBJ2-2; D not resolved. Deletions cut 1 base from V and 1 base from J, with 4 bases between. The CDR3 spans 14 residues. Germline CDR1 reads SGHVS; CDR2 reads FQNEAQ. CDR3 sequence reads: CASSLDRNTGELFF. The CDR3 region has the DNA TGTGCCAGCAGCTTAGACAGGAACACCGGGGAGCTGTTTTTT.

J is TRBJ2-3 and V is TRBV2; 11 bases are a match to TRBD2. With 6 bases clipped from V and 5 bases from J, the junction kept 7 bases outside the gene matches. The CDR3 consists of 15 residues. The germline V gene encodes CDR1 SNHLY and CDR2 FYNNEI. The CDR3 loop is CASSQRGLAEDTQYF. The DNA of the CDR3 is TGTGCCAGCAGCCAGAGGGGACTAGCGGAAGATACGCAGTATTTT.

J is TRBJ1-2 and V is TRBV19, with TRBD1 identical over 8 bases. Germline V gene sequence: CDR1 LNHDA, CDR2 SQIVND (reference sequence). J lost 2 bases, V lost 9 bases, and 11 bases had no gene match. The CDR3 sequence is 15 residues long. Written as DNA, the CDR3 is TGTGCCAGCCACACTGGGCAGGGGGCAAACTATGGCTACACCTTC. Translation gives CASHTGQGANYGYTF. The full variable domain, its missing parts supplied by reference TRBV19 and TRBJ1-2, is DGGITQSPKYLFRKEGQNVTLSCEQNLNHDAMYWYRQDPGQGLRLIYYSQIVNDFQKGDIAEGYSVSREKKESFPLTVTSAQKNPTAFYLCASHTGQGANYGYTFGSGTRLTVV.

The chain recombines TRBV11-2 with TRBJ1-4; 9 bases match TRBD1. The CDR3 contains 14 residues. Germline trimming cut 6 bases from V and 7 bases from J; bases unmatched to any gene: 6. The germline gives CDR1 SGHAT, CDR2 FQNNGV. The CDR3 here is CASRETGGSEKLFF. CDR3 sequence (DNA): TGTGCCAGCAGGGAGACAGGGGGTTCTGAAAAACTGTTTTTT.

The chain joins TRBV7-2 to TRBJ2-1; 9 positions match TRBD2. V shed 5 bases and J 7 bases; nucleotides not matched to a gene: 6. Germline V CDR1 and CDR2: SGHTA, FQGNSA. There are 14 residues in the CDR3. CDR3 coding DNA: TGTGCCAGCAGCGTAAGCGGGAGGTTGAATGAGCAGTTCTTC. Its protein is CASSVSGRLNEQFF.